Listed below are T cell receptor beta chains from one sample, sequenced in a study of shared clonotypes between healthy human individuals. Produced via immunoSEQ multiplex PCR; TCRdb's table is partial and in-frame only. The repertoire holds millions of clones, with roughly 96% as singletons. The sequencing input was naive CD4+ T cells sorted from blood. The receptors originated from a man in his late teens or twenties in good health. Each CDR3 is given without its conserved first and last residue.

length	V	CDR3
13	TRBV14	ASSQGGTGNSPLH
14	TRBV6-5	ASSYSTAGRPYEQY
10	TRBV7-2	ASSLTYRGYT
15	TRBV4-1	ASSQEVQGSARSGYT
12	TRBV29-1	SIRAGGPYNEQF
11	TRBV5-1	ASSFQGRTEAF
15	TRBV19	ASSPYSGTVNTGELF
12	TRBV7-6	ASSLDRQGDGYT
14	TRBV5-1	ASSSRAAGYNSPLH
12	TRBV5-8	ASSLGESGQPQH
11	TRBV18	ASSRDFKETQY
12	TRBV5-1	ASSLGGQWNEQF
13	TRBV25-1	ASSEIQGMGDEQF
12	TRBV27	ASLGLAGYNEQF
13	TRBV7-8	ASSPSGRAKNIQY
14	TRBV5-1	ASSLGPGLAKETQY
13	TRBV4-1	ASSNSGTGGEKLF
14	TRBV11-2	ASSSLAGVAYNEQF
13	TRBV7-2	ASSLDRGRESPLH
11	TRBV10-3	AIKGPAQETQY
12	TRBV19	ASSILSDTGELF
12	TRBV10-3	AISRGVSDYGYT
11	TRBV7-2	ASLAGGGDIQY
12	TRBV5-8	ASSSPGLIYEQY